This T cell receptor (beta chain) derives from a study of cytomegalovirus exposure and HLA in healthy donors. Study conclusions and caveats: Analysis performed later showed TCR beta chains linked to HLA being more clonally expanded than equally common others.

Comment on this clone: The antigen is undetermined.

The CDR3 sequence is 16 residues long. Trimming left V 2 bases short and J 0 bases short, with 12 bases between. From germline, CDR1 is SEHNR and CDR2 FQNEAQ (reference sequence). Primers: 60 Vbeta forward and 13 Jbeta reverse. TCRdb's table, derived via immunoSEQ multiplex PCR, lists solely in-frame clones and lacks some. Among some 130,000 clones listed, about 80% were seen once. The TCR was taken from a middle-aged woman in good health and CMV-seronegative. The V call is TRBV7-9, the J call TRBJ2-3; tentative D call: TRBD1 (6 bases). Material: PBMCs. The CDR3 bases are TGTGCCAGCAGCTTAAGGTCAGGGGCCAGCACAGATACGCAGTATTTT. Its protein product is CASSLRSGASTDTQYF.